Given below is one T cell receptor (beta chain) in context. Its antigen is not identified. The data belong to a study of T cell responses to AZD1222 COVID-19 vaccine. Findings and limits, study-wide: Researchers took repertoire samples only after the peak T cell response had come.

The assay was immunoSEQ multiplex PCR, and TCRdb's table has in-frame clones only and misses some. The table records 73,000 or so clones, 88% of them present only once. This TCR derives from an adult in good health. Sequenced here: peripheral blood, sampled on day 0 of AZD1222 vaccination.

The CDR3 sequence is CASSPSQTLAKNIQYF. For the CDR3, the DNA is TGTGCCAGCAGCCCCAGCCAGACGCTAGCCAAAAACATTCAGTACTTC. The genes are TRBV3-1 (or the pseudogene TRBV3-2) and TRBJ2-4, with D unclear. The V and J ends lost 4 bases and 0 bases respectively, with 13 bases between them. The CDR3 covers 16 residues. Per the germline V gene, CDR1 is LGHDT and CDR2 is YNNKEL (reference sequence).